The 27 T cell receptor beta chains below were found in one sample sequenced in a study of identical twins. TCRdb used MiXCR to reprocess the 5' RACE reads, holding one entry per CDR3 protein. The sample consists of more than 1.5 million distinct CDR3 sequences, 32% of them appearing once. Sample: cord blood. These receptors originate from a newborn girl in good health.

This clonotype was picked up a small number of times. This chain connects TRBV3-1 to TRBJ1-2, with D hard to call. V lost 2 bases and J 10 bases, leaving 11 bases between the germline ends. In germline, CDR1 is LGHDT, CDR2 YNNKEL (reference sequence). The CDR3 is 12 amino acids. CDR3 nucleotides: TGTGCCAGCAGCCAACAACAGCTTGACTACACCTTC. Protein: CASSQQQLDYTF.

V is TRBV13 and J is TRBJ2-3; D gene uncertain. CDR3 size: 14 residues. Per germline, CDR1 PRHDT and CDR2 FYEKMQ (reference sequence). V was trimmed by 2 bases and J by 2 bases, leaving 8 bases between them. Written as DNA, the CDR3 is TGTGCCAGCAGCTTACCGGGTAACACAGATACGCAGTATTTT. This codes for CASSLPGNTDTQYF.

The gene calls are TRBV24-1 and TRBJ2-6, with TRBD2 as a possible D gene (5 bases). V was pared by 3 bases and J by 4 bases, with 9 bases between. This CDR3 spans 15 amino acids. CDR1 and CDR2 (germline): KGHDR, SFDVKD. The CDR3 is CATSDGRGGANVLTF. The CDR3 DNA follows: TGTGCCACCAGTGATGGCAGAGGGGGGGCCAACGTCCTGACTTTC.

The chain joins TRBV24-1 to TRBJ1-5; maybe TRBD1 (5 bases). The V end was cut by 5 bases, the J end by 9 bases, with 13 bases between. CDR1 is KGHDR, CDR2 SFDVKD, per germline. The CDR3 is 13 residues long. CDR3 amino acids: CATSVPQDPPQHF. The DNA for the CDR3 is TGTGCCACCAGTGTCCCACAGGATCCGCCCCAGCATTTT.

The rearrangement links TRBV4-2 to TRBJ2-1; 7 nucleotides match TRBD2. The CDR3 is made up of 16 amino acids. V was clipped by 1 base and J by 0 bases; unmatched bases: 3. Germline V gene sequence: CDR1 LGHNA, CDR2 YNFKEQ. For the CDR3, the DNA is TGTGCCAGCAGCCAAGGGGCGGGAGACTCCTACAATGAGCAGTTCTTC. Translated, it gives CASSQGAGDSYNEQFF.

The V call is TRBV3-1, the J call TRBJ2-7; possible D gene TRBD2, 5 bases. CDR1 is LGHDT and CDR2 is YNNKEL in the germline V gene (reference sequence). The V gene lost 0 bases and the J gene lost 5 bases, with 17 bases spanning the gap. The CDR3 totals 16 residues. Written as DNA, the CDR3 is TGTGCCAGCAGCCAAGATTTGGACTCATTCATCAACGAGCAGTACTTC. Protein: CASSQDLDSFINEQYF.

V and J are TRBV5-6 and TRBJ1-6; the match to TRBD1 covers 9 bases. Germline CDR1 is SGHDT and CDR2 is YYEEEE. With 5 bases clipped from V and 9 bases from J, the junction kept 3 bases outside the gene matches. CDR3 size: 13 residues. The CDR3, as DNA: TGTGCCAGCAGAGGACAGGGGATTTCACCCCTCCACTTT. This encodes CASRGQGISPLHF.

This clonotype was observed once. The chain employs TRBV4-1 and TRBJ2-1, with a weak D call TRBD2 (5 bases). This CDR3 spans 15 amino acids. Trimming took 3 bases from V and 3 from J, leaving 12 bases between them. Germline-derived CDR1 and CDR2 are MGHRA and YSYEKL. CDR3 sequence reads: CASSQQRFNYNEQFF. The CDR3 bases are TGCGCCAGCAGCCAGCAGCGGTTCAACTACAATGAGCAGTTCTTC.

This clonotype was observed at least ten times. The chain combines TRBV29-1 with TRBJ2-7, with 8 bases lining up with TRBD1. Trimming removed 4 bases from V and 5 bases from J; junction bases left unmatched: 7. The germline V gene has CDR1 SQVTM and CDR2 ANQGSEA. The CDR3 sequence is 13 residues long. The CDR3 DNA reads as TGCAGCGTTGTGGGGACAGGCTTTGACGAGCAGTACTTC. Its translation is CSVVGTGFDEQYF.

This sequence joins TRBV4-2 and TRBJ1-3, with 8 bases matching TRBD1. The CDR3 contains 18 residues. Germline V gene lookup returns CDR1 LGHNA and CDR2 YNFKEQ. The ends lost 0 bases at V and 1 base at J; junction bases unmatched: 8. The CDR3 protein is CASSQDPWTGMSGNTIYF. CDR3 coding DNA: TGTGCCAGCAGCCAAGATCCTTGGACAGGGATGTCTGGAAACACCATATATTTT.

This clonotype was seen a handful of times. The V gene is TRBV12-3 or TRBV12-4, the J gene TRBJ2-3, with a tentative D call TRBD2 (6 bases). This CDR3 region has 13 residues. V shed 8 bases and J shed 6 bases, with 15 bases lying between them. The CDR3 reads CASRWRDPDTQYF. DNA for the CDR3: TGTGCCAGCCGGTGGCGGGATCCCGATACGCAGTATTTT.

The CDR3, as DNA: TGTGCCAGCAGCCCCGTCGAGGGATACAATGAGCAGTTCTTC. This encodes CASSPVEGYNEQFF. The chain uses TRBV11-2 and TRBJ2-1; D is perhaps TRBD2 (5 bases). Per germline, CDR1 SGHAT and CDR2 FQNNGV. Trimming cost V 5 bases and J 4 bases, with 12 bases left between them. CDR3 size: 14 residues.

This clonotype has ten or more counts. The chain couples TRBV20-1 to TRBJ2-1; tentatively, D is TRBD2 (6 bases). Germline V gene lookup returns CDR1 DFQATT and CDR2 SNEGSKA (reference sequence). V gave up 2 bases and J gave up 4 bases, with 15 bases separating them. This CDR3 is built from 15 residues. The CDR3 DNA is TGCAGTGCTAGATCTCCGGGACTTCCTTACAATGAGCAGTTCTTC. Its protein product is CSARSPGLPYNEQFF.

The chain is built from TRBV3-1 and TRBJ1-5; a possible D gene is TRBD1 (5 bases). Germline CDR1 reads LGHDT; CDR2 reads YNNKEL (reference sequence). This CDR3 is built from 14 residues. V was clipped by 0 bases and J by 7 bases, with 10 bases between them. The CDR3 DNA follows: TGTGCCAGCAGCCAAGACAGGGCTCGGCAGCCCCAGCATTTT. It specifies CASSQDRARQPQHF. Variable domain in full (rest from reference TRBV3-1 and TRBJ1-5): DTAVSQTPKYLVTQMGNDKSIKCEQNLGHDTMYWYKQDSKKFLKIMFSYNNKELIINETVPNRFSPKSPDKAHLNLHINSLELGDSAVYFCASSQDRARQPQHFGDGTRLSIL.

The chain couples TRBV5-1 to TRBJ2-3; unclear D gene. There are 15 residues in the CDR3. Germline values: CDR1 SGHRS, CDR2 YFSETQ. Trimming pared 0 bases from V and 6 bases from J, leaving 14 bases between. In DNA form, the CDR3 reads TGCGCCAGCAGCTTGGTCAAGAGGATGGGGGATACGCAGTATTTT. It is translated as CASSLVKRMGDTQYF.

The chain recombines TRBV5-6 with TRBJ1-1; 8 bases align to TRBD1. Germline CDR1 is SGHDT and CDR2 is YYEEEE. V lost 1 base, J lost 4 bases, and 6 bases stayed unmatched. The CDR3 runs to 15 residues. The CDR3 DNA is TGTGCCAGCAGCTTGCGGACAGGGCCCAGCACTGAAGCTTTCTTT. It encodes CASSLRTGPSTEAFF.

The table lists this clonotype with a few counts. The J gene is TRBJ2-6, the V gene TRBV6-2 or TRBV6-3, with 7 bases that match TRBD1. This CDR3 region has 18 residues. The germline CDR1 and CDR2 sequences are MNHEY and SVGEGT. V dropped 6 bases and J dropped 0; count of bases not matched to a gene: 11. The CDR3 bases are TGTGCCAGCAGACCAGTTAAAAGGGACAGCTCTGGGGCCAACGTCCTGACTTTC. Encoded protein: CASRPVKRDSSGANVLTF.

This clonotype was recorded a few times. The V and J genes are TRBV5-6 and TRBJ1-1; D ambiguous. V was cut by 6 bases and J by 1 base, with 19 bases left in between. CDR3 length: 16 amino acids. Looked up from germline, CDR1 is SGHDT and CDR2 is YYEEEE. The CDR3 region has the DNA TGTGCCAGCAACCGACTCATCGGGTTGGCGAACACTGAAGCTTTCTTT. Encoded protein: CASNRLIGLANTEAFF.

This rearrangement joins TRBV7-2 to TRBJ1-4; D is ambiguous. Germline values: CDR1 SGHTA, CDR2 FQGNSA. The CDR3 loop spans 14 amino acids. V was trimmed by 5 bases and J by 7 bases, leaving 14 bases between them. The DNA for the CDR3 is TGTGCCAGCAGCCCCCCCGGGGTTCGTGAAAAACTGTTTTTT. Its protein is CASSPPGVREKLFF.

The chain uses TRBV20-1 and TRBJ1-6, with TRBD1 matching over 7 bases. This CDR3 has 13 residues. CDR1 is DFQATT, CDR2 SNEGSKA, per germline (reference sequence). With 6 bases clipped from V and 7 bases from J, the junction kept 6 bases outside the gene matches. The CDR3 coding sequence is TGCAGTGCGAAGGGGGCTACAAATTCACCCCTCCACTTT. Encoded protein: CSAKGATNSPLHF.

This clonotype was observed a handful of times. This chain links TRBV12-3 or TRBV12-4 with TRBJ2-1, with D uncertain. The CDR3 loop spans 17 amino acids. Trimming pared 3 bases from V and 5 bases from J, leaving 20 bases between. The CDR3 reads CASSFGFSATLHNEQFF. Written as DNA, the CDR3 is TGTGCCAGCAGTTTTGGGTTTTCTGCTACCCTCCACAATGAGCAGTTCTTC.

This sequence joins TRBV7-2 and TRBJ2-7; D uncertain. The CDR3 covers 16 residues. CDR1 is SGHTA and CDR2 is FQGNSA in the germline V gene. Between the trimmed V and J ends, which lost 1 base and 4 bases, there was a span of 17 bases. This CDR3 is CASSLGARWALYEQYF. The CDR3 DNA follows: TGTGCCAGCAGCTTAGGGGCCAGGTGGGCGTTGTACGAGCAGTACTTC.

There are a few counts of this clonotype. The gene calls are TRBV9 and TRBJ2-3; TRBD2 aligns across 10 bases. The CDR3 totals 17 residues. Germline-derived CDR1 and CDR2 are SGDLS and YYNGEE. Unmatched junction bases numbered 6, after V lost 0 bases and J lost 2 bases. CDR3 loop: CASSVGALAGLTDTQYF. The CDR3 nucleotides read TGTGCCAGCAGCGTAGGGGCACTAGCGGGGCTCACAGATACGCAGTATTTT.

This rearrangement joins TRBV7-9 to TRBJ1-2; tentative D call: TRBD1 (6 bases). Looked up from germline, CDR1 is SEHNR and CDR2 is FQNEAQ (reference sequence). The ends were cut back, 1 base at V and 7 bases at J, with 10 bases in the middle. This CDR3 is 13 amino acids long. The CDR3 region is CASSLVQGGGYTF. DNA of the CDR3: TGTGCCAGCAGCTTAGTACAGGGTGGTGGCTACACCTTC. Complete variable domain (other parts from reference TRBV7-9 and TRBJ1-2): DTGVSQNPRHKITKRGQNVTFRCDPISEHNRLYWYRQTLGQGPEFLTYFQNEAQLEKSRLLSDRFSAERPKGSFSTLEIQRTEQGDSAMYLCASSLVQGGGYTFGSGTRLTVV.

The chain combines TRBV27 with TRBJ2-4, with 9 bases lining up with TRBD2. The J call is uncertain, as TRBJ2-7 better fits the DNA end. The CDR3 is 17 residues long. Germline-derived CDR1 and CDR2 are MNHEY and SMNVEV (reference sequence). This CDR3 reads CASSLGRSGGFSYEQYF. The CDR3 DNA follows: TGTGCCAGCAGTTTAGGGAGGAGCGGGGGGTTTTCCTACGAGCAGTACTTC.

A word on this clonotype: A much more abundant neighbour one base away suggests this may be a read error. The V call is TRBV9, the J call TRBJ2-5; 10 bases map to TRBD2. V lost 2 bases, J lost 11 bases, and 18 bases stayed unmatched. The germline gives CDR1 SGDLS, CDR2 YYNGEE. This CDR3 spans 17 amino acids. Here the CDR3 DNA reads TGTGCCAGCAGCGTCGACAGGTTAGCGGGAGGTAGCAATGAGCAGTACTTC. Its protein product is CASSVDRLAGGSNEQYF. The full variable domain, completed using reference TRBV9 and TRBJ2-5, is DSGVTQTPKHLITATGQRVTLRCSPRSGDLSVYWYQQSLDQGLQFLIQYYNGEERAKGNILERFSAQQFPDLHSELNLSSLELGDSALYFCASSVDRLAGGSNEQYFGPGTRLLVL.

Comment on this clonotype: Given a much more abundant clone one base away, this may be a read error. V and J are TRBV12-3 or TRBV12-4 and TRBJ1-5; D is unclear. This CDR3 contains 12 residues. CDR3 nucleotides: TGTGCCAGCAGTTTACCCCCTCAGCCCCGGCATTTT. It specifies CASSLPPQPRHF.